The 26 T cell receptor beta chains below were found in one sample sequenced in a study of CD8 T cells in Susac syndrome. The RNA, about 0.5 to 1 ug, was put through reverse transcription using random hexamers. TCRdb fed the immunoSEQ multiplex PCR reads into MiXCR, producing one record per CDR3 protein. The sample lists approximately 170,000 distinct CDR3 sequences, 93% occurring once. The sample comprised CD4+ T cells from PBMCs. The receptors here all came from a human donor in good health.

This clonotype was seen once. The rearrangement links TRBV29-1 to TRBJ2-5; tentative D call: TRBD1 (6 bases). CDR3 length: 12 residues. Looked up from germline, CDR1 is SQVTM and CDR2 is ANQGSEA. The V end was cut by 6 bases, the J end by 3 bases, with 11 bases between. As DNA, the CDR3 is TGCAGCGTCTCTTCAGGGGAAGAGACCCAGTACTTC. This gives the protein CSVSSGEETQYF.

V usage is TRBV3-1 and J usage is TRBJ1-1; D perhaps matches TRBD1 (5 bases). The germline V and J ends were trimmed by 0 bases and 5 bases, with 13 bases remaining between them. The CDR3 sequence is 15 residues long. Germline CDR1 reads LGHDT; CDR2 reads YNNKEL (reference sequence). Here the CDR3 reads CASSQEGVGGTEAFF. The CDR3 nucleotides read TGTGCCAGCAGCCAAGAAGGAGTGGGGGGGACTGAAGCTTTCTTT.

V usage is TRBV19 and J usage is TRBJ2-5; D is perhaps TRBD1 (7 bases). The germline V and J ends were trimmed by 3 bases and 4 bases, with 18 bases remaining between them. The CDR3 runs 16 residues. Germline CDR1 reads LNHDA; CDR2 reads SQIVND (reference sequence). CDR3 sequence: CASSIHAAGGRETQYF. The CDR3 bases are TGTGCCAGTAGTATTCATGCGGCAGGGGGGAGAGAGACCCAGTACTTC.

This chain joins TRBV5-1 and TRBJ2-3; D may correspond to TRBD1 or TRBD2 (5 bases each). CDR3 size: 15 residues. V dropped 0 bases and J dropped 4 bases, with 12 bases sitting between them. CDR1 and CDR2 from the germline V gene are SGHRS and YFSETQ. CDR3 sequence (DNA): TGCGCCAGCAGCTTGGATGGGGGTACGGCAGATACGCAGTATTTT. Amino acids: CASSLDGGTADTQYF. Supplemented by reference TRBV5-1 and TRBJ2-3, the full variable domain reads KAGVTQTPRYLIKTRGQQVTLSCSPISGHRSVSWYQQTPGQGLQFLFEYFSETQRNKGNFPGRFSGRQFSNSRSEMNVSTLELGDSALYLCASSLDGGTADTQYFGPGTRLTVL.

The V gene is TRBV12-3 or TRBV12-4, the J gene TRBJ2-2, with 8 bases identical to TRBD1. V lost 6 bases to trimming and J lost 5 bases; unmatched junction nucleotides: 5. This CDR3 contains 14 residues. The CDR3 reads CASSLRQGTGELFF. The CDR3 region has the DNA TGTGCCAGCAGCTTAAGACAGGGGACCGGGGAGCTGTTTTTT.

The rearrangement joins TRBV18 to TRBJ2-2; D might be TRBD2 (5 bases). Looked up from germline, CDR1 is KGHSH and CDR2 is LQKENI. The CDR3 length is 14 residues. Trimming cost V 5 bases and J 0 bases, with 7 bases left between them. Here the CDR3 reads CASSIGANTGELFF. The CDR3 DNA reads as TGTGCCAGCTCAATCGGGGCGAACACCGGGGAGCTGTTTTTT.

This chain connects TRBV12-3 or TRBV12-4 to TRBJ2-1; TRBD1 matches 10 bases. This CDR3 is built from 15 residues. The junction had 2 bases not matched to a gene; V was cut back by 4 bases and J by 2 bases. CDR3 nucleotides: TGTGCCAGCAGTTCCGGGACAGGGGCCTACAATGAGCAGTTCTTC. Translated: CASSSGTGAYNEQFF.

The chain has TRBV29-1 and TRBJ1-1; 7 bases are a match to TRBD1. The length of the CDR3 is 12 residues. V lost 4 bases to trimming and J lost 2 bases; unmatched junction nucleotides: 1. Germline V gene sequence: CDR1 SQVTM, CDR2 ANQGSEA. The CDR3 DNA is TGCAGCGTTGGGACAGGAAACACTGAAGCTTTCTTT. Amino acids: CSVGTGNTEAFF.

The gene calls are TRBV6-5 and TRBJ2-2; 8 bases map to TRBD2. J was trimmed by 1 base and V by 4 bases; bases with no gene match: 2. The CDR3 has 15 residues. The germline V gene encodes CDR1 MNHEY and CDR2 SVGAGI. DNA for the CDR3: TGTGCCAGCAGTTTGGCGGGGGGGAACACCGGGGAGCTGTTTTTT. This gives the protein CASSLAGGNTGELFF.

On this clonotype: Mismatch with germline at one junction end may stem from a read error. The chain couples TRBV7-2 to TRBJ2-7, with TRBD1 identical over 8 bases. The CDR3 runs to 13 residues. Germline V CDR1 and CDR2: SGHTA, FQGNSA. Written as DNA, the CDR3 is TGTGCCGGCAGCTTACAGGGGGCCTACGAGCAGTACTTC. It specifies CAGSLQGAYEQYF. Full variable domain (rest looked up from reference TRBV7-2 and TRBJ2-7): GAGVSQSPSNKVTEKGKDVELRCDPISGHTALYWYRQSLGQGLEFLIYFQGNSAPDKSGLPSDRFSAERTGGSVSTLTIQRTQQEDSAVYLCAGSLQGAYEQYFGPGTRLTVT.

This chain uses TRBV4-1 with TRBJ2-2; TRBD2 matches at 9 bases. Germline CDR1 reads MGHRA; CDR2 reads YSYEKL. The ends lost 3 bases at V and 3 bases at J; junction bases unmatched: 5. The CDR3 spans 16 residues. In DNA, the CDR3 is TGCGCCAGCAGCCAGATTTCTAGCGGGGACACCGGGGAGCTGTTTTTT. The encoded protein is CASSQISSGDTGELFF.

The chain is built from TRBV20-1 and TRBJ1-2; D call uncertain. Trimming cost V 4 bases and J 2 bases, with 11 bases left between them. Looked up from germline, CDR1 is DFQATT and CDR2 is SNEGSKA (reference sequence). The CDR3 has 13 amino acids. This CDR3 reads CSANRLRNYGYTF. For the CDR3, the DNA is TGCAGTGCTAACCGACTACGGAACTATGGCTACACCTTC.

V gene TRBV3-1 combines with J gene TRBJ1-2; a weak D match, TRBD1 (5 bases). Germline lookup yields CDR1 LGHDT and CDR2 YNNKEL (reference sequence). The CDR3 covers 14 residues. V was pared by 3 bases and J by 7 bases, with 15 bases between. In nucleotides, the CDR3 is TGTGCCAGCAGCCACCGGGACGGAGCCTCTGGCTACACCTTC. As protein: CASSHRDGASGYTF.

This chain joins TRBV5-1 and TRBJ1-2; 8 bases are shared with TRBD1. The CDR3 loop spans 12 amino acids. Trimming removed 3 bases from V and 14 bases from J; junction bases left unmatched: 9. Germline-derived CDR1 and CDR2 are SGHRS and YFSETQ. The CDR3 here is CASSWGGQGLTF. The CDR3 DNA sequence: TGCGCCAGCAGCTGGGGCGGACAGGGACTGACCTTC.

This clonotype was observed once. The chain couples TRBV2 to TRBJ1-5, with D unresolved. The CDR3 length is 14 residues. V was shortened by 4 bases and J by 0 bases, with 7 bases between the two germline ends. Germline values: CDR1 SNHLY, CDR2 FYNNEI. In DNA, the CDR3 is TGTGCCAGCAGTGGACCGACTAGCAATCAGCCCCAGCATTTT. Protein: CASSGPTSNQPQHF.

The V gene is TRBV7-9, the J gene TRBJ1-1; D gene unclear. This CDR3 contains 13 residues. V lost 3 bases and J lost 5, with 10 bases in between. Per the germline V gene, CDR1 is SEHNR and CDR2 is FQNEAQ (reference sequence). The CDR3 here is CASSFAGGTEAFF. The CDR3 DNA reads as TGTGCCAGCAGCTTCGCGGGTGGGACTGAAGCTTTCTTT. The entire variable domain, with the rest obtained from reference TRBV7-9 and TRBJ1-1, is as follows: DTGVSQNPRHKITKRGQNVTFRCDPISEHNRLYWYRQTLGQGPEFLTYFQNEAQLEKSRLLSDRFSAERPKGSFSTLEIQRTEQGDSAMYLCASSFAGGTEAFFGQGTRLTVV.

The chain joins TRBV20-1 to TRBJ2-3; no clear D. V dropped 3 bases and J dropped 1 base, with 11 bases sitting between them. The length of the CDR3 is 14 residues. CDR1 is DFQATT, CDR2 SNEGSKA, per germline (reference sequence). CDR3 loop: CSASSPTRTDTQYF. CDR3 sequence (DNA): TGCAGTGCTAGTAGTCCAACTCGCACAGATACGCAGTATTTT.

The chain recombines TRBV7-2 with TRBJ2-7; D might be TRBD1 (6 bases). V was trimmed by 5 bases and J by 2 bases, leaving 13 bases between them. Germline V gene sequence: CDR1 SGHTA, CDR2 FQGNSA. This CDR3 region has 14 residues. The CDR3 protein is CASSPGASTYEQYF. The CDR3 nucleotides are TGTGCCAGCAGCCCAGGGGCCTCTACCTACGAGCAGTACTTC.

The V gene is TRBV15, the J gene TRBJ2-7; D not resolved. The CDR3 is made up of 13 amino acids. Germline-derived CDR1 and CDR2 are LNHNV and YYDKDF (reference sequence). V lost 0 bases to trimming and J lost 5 bases, with 8 bases between them. The CDR3 region has the DNA TGTGCCACCAGCAGAGATTCGGCTGACGAGCAGTACTTC. Its protein is CATSRDSADEQYF.

The CDR3 spells CASSFEGMNMNTEAFF. The CDR3 DNA follows: TGTGCCAGCAGCTTTGAGGGGATGAACATGAACACTGAAGCTTTCTTT. The genes are TRBV7-8 and TRBJ1-1; the D gene is possibly TRBD1 (5 bases). V was cut by 3 bases and J by 0 bases, with 14 bases left in between. The CDR3 sequence is 16 residues long. Germline CDR1 is SGHVS and CDR2 is FQNEAQ.

The rearrangement links TRBV5-6 to TRBJ2-1; D gene uncertain. V was pared by 6 bases and J by 2 bases, with 9 bases between. The CDR3 sequence is 13 residues long. Germline V gene lookup returns CDR1 SGHDT and CDR2 YYEEEE. CDR3 loop: CASTRSPYNEQFF. The DNA of the CDR3 is TGTGCCAGCACCAGATCGCCCTACAATGAGCAGTTCTTC.

J is TRBJ2-3 and V is TRBV19; D not certain. Germline V gene data show CDR1 as LNHDA and CDR2 as SQIVND (reference sequence). The CDR3 runs to 12 residues. Trimming shortened V by 3 bases and J by 4 bases, and 5 bases separated the two germline ends. CDR3 nucleotide sequence: TGTGCCAGTAGTATGAGAGCAGATACGCAGTATTTT. Translation: CASSMRADTQYF.

The gene calls are TRBV20-1 and TRBJ2-5, with 7 bases lining up with TRBD1. V lost 6 bases, J lost 4 bases, and 11 bases stayed unmatched. The germline CDR1 and CDR2 sequences are DFQATT and SNEGSKA (reference sequence). This CDR3 contains 14 residues. The CDR3 DNA reads TGCAGTGCGCCTCCAGGGGGTGGGGGAGAGACCCAGTACTTC. Encoded protein: CSAPPGGGGETQYF.

The genes are TRBV30 and TRBJ2-2, with 7 bases matching TRBD1. This CDR3 region has 15 residues. CDR1 GTSNPN and CDR2 SVGIG come from the germline V gene (reference sequence). Trimming at V came to 4 bases and at J to 1 base, leaving 6 bases not matched to a gene. CDR3 sequence reads: CAWNKRTGNTGELFF. Written as DNA, the CDR3 is TGTGCCTGGAACAAGAGGACAGGGAACACCGGGGAGCTGTTTTTT.

On this clonotype: The junction departs from germline at one end; a sequencing error may be responsible. The V call is TRBV5-1, the J call TRBJ2-1; D gene ambiguous. Germline V gene sequence: CDR1 SGHRS, CDR2 YFSETQ. The CDR3 covers 13 residues. The CDR3 loop is CASSPPRYNEQLF. In DNA form, the CDR3 reads TGCGCCAGCAGCCCCCCACGGTACAATGAGCAGCTCTTC.

The chain recombines TRBV18 with TRBJ1-1; no definite D call. This CDR3 contains 13 residues. V was cut by 0 bases and J by 5 bases, with 7 bases left in between. CDR1 KGHSH and CDR2 LQKENI come from the germline V gene. The CDR3 nucleotides are TGTGCCAGCTCACCACCTGGGGTTACTGAAGCTTTCTTT. Protein product: CASSPPGVTEAFF.